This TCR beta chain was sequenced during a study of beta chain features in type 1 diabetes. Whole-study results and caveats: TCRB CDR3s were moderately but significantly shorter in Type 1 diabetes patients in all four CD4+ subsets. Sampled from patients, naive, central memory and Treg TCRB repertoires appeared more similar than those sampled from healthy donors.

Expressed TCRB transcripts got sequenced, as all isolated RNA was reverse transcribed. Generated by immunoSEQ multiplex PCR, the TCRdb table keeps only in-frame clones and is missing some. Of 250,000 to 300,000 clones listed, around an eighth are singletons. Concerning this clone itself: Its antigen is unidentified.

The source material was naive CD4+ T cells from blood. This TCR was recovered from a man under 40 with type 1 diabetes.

The CDR3 region is CASSQEHPWSQPQHF. The CDR3, as DNA: TGCGCCAGCAGCCAAGAACACCCGTGGAGTCAGCCCCAGCATTTT. The chain uses TRBV4-3 and TRBJ1-5, with D hard to call. This CDR3 spans 15 amino acids. Germline V gene lookup returns CDR1 LGHNA and CDR2 YSLEER. Trimming stripped 0 bases from V and 6 bases from J, with 12 bases between.